The present TCR beta chain was sequenced within a study of neurological immune-mediated disorders. Study-level findings and limits: Expanded clones shared no CDR3 amino acid sequences across subjects, suggesting private repertoires in all groups.

It was from 2 million PBMCs stored at -80 C that the unsorted libraries were obtained. This CDR3 spans 18 amino acids. Germline trimming cut 6 bases from V and 5 bases from J; bases unmatched to any gene: 19. Germline V lookup: CDR1 MDHEN, CDR2 SYDVKM. TCRdb used MiXCR to reprocess the 5' RACE reads, holding one entry per CDR3 protein. The data show around 78,000 distinct CDR3 sequences, with roughly 17% seen just once and approximately 15% held by the top ten. This clonotype was detected ten times or more. The target antigen is unknown. This chain connects TRBV28 to TRBJ2-3, with TRBD1 matching over 8 bases. The sample consisted of PBMCs. The source is a woman aged 35 to 49 in good health. CDR3 residues: CASSLDRGAAQEIDTQYF. The CDR3, as DNA: TGTGCCAGCAGCTTAGACAGGGGAGCCGCGCAAGAAATAGATACGCAGTATTTT.